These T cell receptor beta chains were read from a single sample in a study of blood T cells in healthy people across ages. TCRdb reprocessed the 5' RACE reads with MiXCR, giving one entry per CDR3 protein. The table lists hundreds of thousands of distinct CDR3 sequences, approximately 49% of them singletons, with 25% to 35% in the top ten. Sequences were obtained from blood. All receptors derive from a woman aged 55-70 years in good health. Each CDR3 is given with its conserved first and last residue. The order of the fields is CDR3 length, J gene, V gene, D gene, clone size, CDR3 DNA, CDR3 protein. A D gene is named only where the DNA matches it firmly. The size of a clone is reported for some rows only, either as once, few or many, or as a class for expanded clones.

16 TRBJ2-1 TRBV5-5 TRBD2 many TGTGCCAGCAGCTTGGCCGGGACTAGGGGTGTCAGTGAGCAGTTCTTC CASSLAGTRGVSEQFF
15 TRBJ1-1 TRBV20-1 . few TGCAGTGCCGGGGTACAAGCCGGGTTGAACACTGAAGCTTTCTTT CSAGVQAGLNTEAFF
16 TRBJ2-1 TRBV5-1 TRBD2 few TGCGCCAGCAGCTCCCCGCGGGTAGCGGGAGACAATGAGCAGTTCTTC CASSSPRVAGDNEQFF
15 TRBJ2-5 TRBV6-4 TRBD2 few TGTGCCAGCCCTCGTTCCGCGGGAGGTGAAGAGACCCAGTACTTC CASPRSAGGEETQYF
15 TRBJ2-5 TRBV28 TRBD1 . TGTGCCAGCAGCCCGACACAGGGGCTAAAAGAGACCCAGTACTTC CASSPTQGLKETQYF
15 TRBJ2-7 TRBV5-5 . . TGTGCCAGCAGCTTGGTAGCCTACTCCTACAATGAGCAGTACTTC CASSLVAYSYNEQYF
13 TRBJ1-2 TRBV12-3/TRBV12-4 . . TGTGCCAGCAGTGAGGACAGTTCGTATGGCTACACCTTC CASSEDSSYGYTF
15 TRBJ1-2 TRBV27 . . TGTGCCAGCAGTGCTCTTAACCAAGGAGGCTATGGCTACACCTTC CASSALNQGGYGYTF
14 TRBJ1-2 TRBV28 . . TGTGCCAGCAGTTTACACGCAGGGAGGTATGGCTACACCTTC CASSLHAGRYGYTF
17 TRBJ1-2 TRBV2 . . TGTGCCCCCGCCCGAAGGGGATCGCCCATTGTTGACTATGGCTACACCTTC CAPARRGSPIVDYGYTF
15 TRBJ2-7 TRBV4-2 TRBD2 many TGTGCCAGCAGCCTGCCGGGGACTAGCGGGACCGAGCAGTACTTC CASSLPGTSGTEQYF
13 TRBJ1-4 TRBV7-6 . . TGTGCCAGCAGCCCAGACTTAGGGCTAGAACTGTTTTTT CASSPDLGLELFF
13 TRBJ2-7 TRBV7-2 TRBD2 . TGTGCCAGCAGCCGTAGCGGGGGGTACGAGCAGTACTTC CASSRSGGYEQYF
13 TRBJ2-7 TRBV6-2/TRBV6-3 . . TGTGCGAGCAAAAAAACCGATGGAGAGACCCAGTGCTTC CASKKTDGETQCF
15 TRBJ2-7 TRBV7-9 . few TGTGCCAGCAGCTTAGAGCCGGGCGGGAACTACGAGCAGTACTTC CASSLEPGGNYEQYF
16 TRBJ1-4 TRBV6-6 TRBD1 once TGTGCCAGCAGTTACGGGACAGGGGGCCTCGGGGAAAAACTGTTTTTT CASSYGTGGLGEKLFF
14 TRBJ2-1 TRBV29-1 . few TGCAGCGCTGGCGGCCCCGGACAAGTCAATGAGCAGTTCTTC CSAGGPGQVNEQFF
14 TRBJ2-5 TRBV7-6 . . TGTGCCAGCAGCCGACAGGCCAGGGCAGAGACCCAGTACTTC CASSRQARAETQYF
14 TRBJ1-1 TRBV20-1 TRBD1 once TGCAGTGCTAGCCGGACAGGGAGGAACACTGAAGCTTTCTTT CSASRTGRNTEAFF
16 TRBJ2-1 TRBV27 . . TGTGCCAGCAGTTCATACCGAGGCGGCTCCTACAATGAGCAGTTCTTC CASSSYRGGSYNEQFF
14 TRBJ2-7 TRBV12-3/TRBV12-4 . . TGTGCCAGCAGTTTATGGCAGACCTCCTACGAGCAGTACTTC CASSLWQTSYEQYF
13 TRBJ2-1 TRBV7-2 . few TGTGCCAGCAGCGGAGAGCCTTCGACGGAGCAGTTCTTC CASSGEPSTEQFF
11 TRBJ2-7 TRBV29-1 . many TGCAGCGTAGGGGACCTCTACGAGCAGTACTTC CSVGDLYEQYF
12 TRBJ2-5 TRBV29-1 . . TGCAGCGTTGCGGCAAGTAAAGAGACCCAGTACTTC CSVAASKETQYF
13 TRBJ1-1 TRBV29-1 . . TGCAGCGCCGGACAGATACTGAACACTGAAGCTTTCTTT CSAGQILNTEAFF
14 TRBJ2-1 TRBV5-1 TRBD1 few TGCGCCAGCAGCTCGGACAGGGTGGGAGGTGAGCAGTTCTTC CASSSDRVGGEQFF
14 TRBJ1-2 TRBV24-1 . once TGTGCCACCAGTGATGAACAGCTAGCATATGGCTACACCTTC CATSDEQLAYGYTF
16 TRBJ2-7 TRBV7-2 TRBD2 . TGTGCCAGCAGCTCGGGGACTAACGGGAGGACCTACGAGCAGTACTTC CASSSGTNGRTYEQYF
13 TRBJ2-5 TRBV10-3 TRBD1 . TGTGCCATCAGTCGGGACAGACAAGAGACCCAGTACTTC CAISRDRQETQYF
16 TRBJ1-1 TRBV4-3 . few TGCGCCAGCAGCCAAGATCTTTTTCGGCCGAACACTGAAGCTTTCTTT CASSQDLFRPNTEAFF
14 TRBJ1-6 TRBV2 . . TGTGCCAGCAGTGAGGGCCACTACAATTCACCCCTCCACTTT CASSEGHYNSPLHF
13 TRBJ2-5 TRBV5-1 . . TGCGCCAGCAGCTTGGCCAATAGGGGGGAGCAGTACTTC CASSLANRGEQYF
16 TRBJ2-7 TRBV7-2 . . TGTGCCAGCAGCTTAGTCTGGGCGGACATCGGGGGCACCCAGTACTTC CASSLVWADIGGTQYF
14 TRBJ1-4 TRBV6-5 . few TGTGCCAGCAGTTACAGGGGGGACGATGGAAAACTGTTTTTT CASSYRGDDGKLFF
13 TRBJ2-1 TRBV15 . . TGTGCCACCAGCAGAGGGAGGGCGGGAGAGCAGTTCTTC CATSRGRAGEQFF
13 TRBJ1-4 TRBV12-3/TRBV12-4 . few TGTGCCAGCGGCTCCGGGCCGCCTGGGGAACTGTTTTTT CASGSGPPGELFF
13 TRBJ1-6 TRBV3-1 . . TGTGCCAGCAGCCAAGATATGTATTCACCCCTCCACTTT CASSQDMYSPLHF
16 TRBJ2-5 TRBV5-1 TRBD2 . TGCGCCAGCAGCTTCGTAGGGGACTACCCCGGGGAGACCCAGTACTTC CASSFVGDYPGETQYF
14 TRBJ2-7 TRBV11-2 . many TGTGCCAGCAGCCCCCGCGAGGACAGTTACGAGCAGTACTTC CASSPREDSYEQYF
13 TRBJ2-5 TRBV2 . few TGTGCCAGCAGTGAAATACCCGGAGAGACCCAGTACTTC CASSEIPGETQYF
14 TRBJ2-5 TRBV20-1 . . TGCAGTGCTAGAGTGGGACGGGACCAAGAGATCCAGTACTTC CSARVGRDQEIQYF
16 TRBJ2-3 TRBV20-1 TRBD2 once TGCAGTGCTGTCAGCGGGAGGGCCCCTGGCACAGATACGCAGTATTTT CSAVSGRAPGTDTQYF
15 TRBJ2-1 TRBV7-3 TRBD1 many TGTGCCAGCAGCTTATTAGGGGACAGGACCAATGAGCAGTTCTTC CASSLLGDRTNEQFF
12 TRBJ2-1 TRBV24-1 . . TGTGCCACCAGTGATTATAGCCCCCAGCAGTTCTTC CATSDYSPQQFF
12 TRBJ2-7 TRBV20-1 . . TGCAGTGCCCAACGCTCCTACAATGAGCAGTACTTC CSAQRSYNEQYF
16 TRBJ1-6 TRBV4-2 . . TGTGCCAGCAGCCAAGATCCAGGGGTGAACAATTCACCCCTCCACTTT CASSQDPGVNNSPLHF
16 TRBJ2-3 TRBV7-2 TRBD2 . TGTGCCAGCAGCTTAGGCCTAGCGGGCGCTCCTCAAACTCGGTATTTT CASSLGLAGAPQTRYF
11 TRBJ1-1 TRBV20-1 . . TGCAGTGCTAGAGATCCTTGTCGGACTTTCTTT CSARDPCRTFF
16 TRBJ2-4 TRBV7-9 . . TGTGCCAGCAGCTTAATTGAAAAAGGGCGAGAGAACATTCAGTACTTC CASSLIEKGRENIQYF
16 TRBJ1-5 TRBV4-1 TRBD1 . TGCGCCAGCAGCCAACGCGGAGGGGGCATCAATCAGCCCCAGCATTTT CASSQRGGGINQPQHF
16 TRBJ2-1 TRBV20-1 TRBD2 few TGCAGTGCTAGATTCCCGAGAGCGGGATCGAGCAATGAGCAGTTCTTC CSARFPRAGSSNEQFF
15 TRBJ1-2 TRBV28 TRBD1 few TGTGCCAGCAGCCCAACCGCCGGGACAGGGGGTGGCTACACCTTC CASSPTAGTGGGYTF
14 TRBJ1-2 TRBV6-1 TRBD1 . TGTGCCAGCACGGGACAGGATAGGAACTATGGCTACACCTTC CASTGQDRNYGYTF